This T cell receptor beta chain was observed in a study of cytomegalovirus exposure and HLA in healthy donors (dated by TCRdb to about 2017). For the wider study: According to an earlier analysis of several hundred of the donors, about 170 million T cells yielded some 120 million unique TCR beta sequences and about 280 Gb of sequence data. The study used immunosequencing to profile the T cell repertoires of some 600 subjects and linked those repertoires to cytomegalovirus serostatus. The later analysis used no new phenotypic data to find candidate immune exposures, relying instead on TCR beta sequences and their occurrence across donors. Besides the first cohort of roughly 700 subjects, a separate validation cohort made up of 120 different subjects was used. Five DR-DQ haplotypes were treated as single units for association and clustering because of strong linkage in the cohort. The number of donors typed differed by locus, with about 629-630 for A, B, C, DRB1 and DQB1, more than 500 for DQA1, about 610 for DPA1, and some 450 for DPB1. Every repertoire in the discovery cohort had been generated on one and the same sequencing platform. Genome-wide SNP genotypes for about 55% of the roughly 670 donors were used in a later genetic analysis, which treated that subset as a discovery cohort. The study aimed to test whether cataloging public T cell receptors could reveal signatures of past pathogen exposure. HLA typing covered class I and class II loci at four-digit resolution. To decide whether each TCR beta V gene segment behaved as functional or pseudogenic, an earlier analysis of several hundred of the donors relied on high-throughput TCR beta sequencing. Donor age, sex, ethnicity and CMV serostatus were compiled alongside the repertoire data. Approximately 310 gigabases of sequencing data and 80 million or so unique TCR sequences were included in an early release covering around 600 HLA-typed donors. Among some 410 genotyped donors of the cohort, an average of roughly 240,000 unique TCR beta nucleotide sequences were sequenced per donor, roughly 18% of them non-productive. High-throughput TCR immunosequencing, statistical association of individual TCRs with disease status, and machine learning were combined to predict cytomegalovirus infection status. A later analysis re-examined previously published TCR beta repertoires from several hundred donors and added high-resolution HLA genotyping to investigate patterns of TCR occurrence. Among the roughly 390 genotyped donors, around 81% belonged to the genetic ancestry cluster associated with self-reported Caucasian donors.

Libraries were built with the immunoSEQ multiplex PCR assay. A mixture of 60 forward primers for TCR Vbeta segments and 13 reverse primers for TCR Jbeta segments was used in the multiplex PCR. Amplification of the CDR3 region of rearranged TCR beta genes was performed with a multiplex PCR assay on genomic DNA. On the Illumina HiSeq System, the amplified TCR beta libraries were sequenced as 87-base-pair reads. Per the authors' processing: A later analysis counted tens of millions of unique TCR beta chains across the 500 to 850 repertoires, and roughly 9.9 million of these chains were shared by at least two donors. To remove PCR and sequencing errors, raw reads were error-corrected and collapsed into unique sequences using a nearest-neighbor algorithm that merged closely related sequences. Alignment of CDR3 sequences to IMGT reference sequences was used to assign V, D and J gene segments. Each retained sequence needed at least a six-nucleotide match to both a V gene segment and a J gene segment. A rearrangement was called productive if the CDR3 had no stop codons and remained in frame with V and J, and every other rearrangement was called non-productive. CDR3 was defined according to IMGT convention as the region running from the second conserved V-encoded cysteine to the conserved J-encoded phenylalanine. In an earlier analysis of roughly 580 of the donors, sequences lacking an unambiguous match to a single V gene segment were excluded. An earlier analysis of under 750 of the donors called V segments functional above 56.7% productive rearrangements and segregating when the between-donor standard deviation exceeded 5%. A statistical classification framework was developed to diagnose cytomegalovirus status using the catalog of TCR beta chain sequences. A later analysis assigned V and J genes by comparing TCR nucleotide sequences with IMGT/GENE-DB human TR gene sequences. Using the TCRdist pipeline, a later analysis assigned CDR3 sequences along with most-parsimonious VDJ recombination scenarios. In a later analysis, each TCR beta chain was defined by its CDR3 amino acid sequence together with its V-gene family, and reads lacking a unique V-gene family were excluded. In a later analysis, fewer than 650 highly shared, low-generation-probability nucleotide sequences were removed to address suspected cross-contamination and a sequencing artifact. In a later analysis, a clonal expansion index was calculated for each public chain from normalized within-repertoire ranks of inferred template counts. A later analysis computed generation probabilities with a VDJ recombination model fitted to out-of-frame rearrangements, and checked the results against IGoR. In a later analysis, TCR-TCR, TCR-HLA and TCR-CMV co-occurrence was scored with hypergeometric tests, and a repertoire-size bias correction was applied to TCR pairs. To estimate false discovery rates, a later analysis permuted the HLA or CMV assignments 20 times. In a later analysis, co-occurring TCRs were grouped using DBSCAN, with TCRdist sequence similarity added in when clustering inside HLA-allele-positive subsets. For co-occurrence clustering, repertoires with fewer than 30,000 or more than 120,000 public chains were excluded, along with about five repertoires with anomalous nucleotide sharing. TCRdb re-hosts the immuneACCESS table, in-frame sequences only. Its copies lack some clones; in the studies checked, an unresolved V gene accounts for under half of them, and the cause for the rest is not known. V, J and clone size are taken as reported in that table, and D and trimming were inferred from the DNA itself. Recorded for this sample are 75,000 to 90,000 clones; around 77% of them occurred a single time. 3% to 3.5% of the sample lies in the top ten.

About this clone itself: The target of this receptor is not known. It has no much larger one-base neighbor in the sample; base qualities were not kept.

CDR1 and CDR2, looked up from the germline V gene (reference sequence), are LNHDA and SQIVND. The CDR3 numbers 13 residues from cysteine through phenylalanine. This entry keeps only the CDR3 DNA: 39 bases, framed from base 1. V lost 7 bases and J lost 5 bases, and the count of bases not matched to a germline gene is 4. The cohort consisted of fewer than 700 healthy bone marrow donors. At the time of sampling, all cohort members were nominally healthy, though unrecorded immune exposures were likely present. The donor was CMV seronegative and belonged to the group of over 350 seronegative cohort members. Each donor provided a peripheral blood sample, and peripheral blood mononuclear cells were used for TCR beta sequencing. Genomic DNA extraction from the blood cell samples was performed with the Qiagen DNeasy Blood Extraction Kit. Broader findings and caveats from the paper: An earlier analysis of around 500 of the donors showed that most TCR beta V segments appeared in productive rearrangements either about 90% or about 30% of the time, which broadly matched IMGT annotations. The classifier was reported to diagnose cytomegalovirus status with high specificity and sensitivity in both the original and validation cohorts. Most CMV-associated TCR beta chains appeared to be HLA-restricted in a later analysis, and the HLA associations seemed to be driven largely by CMV exposure. HLA typing was unavailable for some donors at each locus, so association tests used only the typed subset. Compared with equally common non-associated chains, HLA-associated TCR beta chains in a later analysis were more clonally expanded and had lower generation probabilities. CMV serostatus was the only immune exposure information available for the cohort. In a later analysis, TCR association rates were found to vary across HLA loci, with the most associated TCRs seen for DRB1 alleles and the fewest for HLA-C alleles. The earlier analysis of 587 of the donors excluded approximately 17 rarely observed V segments, including chromosome 9 orphons, because counts were too low. The authors suggested that the approach could potentially be generalized to other disease states and immunological phenotypes. Linkage disequilibrium might explain the correlated functional status among segregating V segments, but an unknown experimental factor could not be ruled out. Most TCR sequences were observed very rarely across donors, whereas some public TCRs were present in many individuals. In this cohort, only TCR beta chains were sequenced, and detectable features were limited by the absence of alpha or paired-chain data. Sequencing depth was assumed to be roughly uniform across donors in the presence/absence analyses, though that assumption may not hold. A cluster of highly shared sequence variants was judged likely to be a technical artifact of the sequencing pipeline. Because the 87-base-pair reads could not distinguish some IMGT-functional V segments, including TRBV6-2 and TRBV6-3, those segments were excluded. Assigning TCR associations to individual alleles was difficult when HLA alleles, especially DR and DQ, strongly co-occurred. In vitro tests confirmed that a few of the cytomegalovirus-associated TCR beta chains recognize cytomegalovirus antigens. According to a later analysis, parvovirus B19, influenza, CMV and Epstein-Barr virus appeared linked to several top co-occurrence clusters. In a later genetic analysis, fewer N-insertions in productive TCRs were reported among donors in an Asian-associated ancestry cluster than the approximately 670-donor mean. A further reported finding was that TCR beta sequences accurately predicted the HLA-A and HLA-B alleles for most subjects in the first cohort. V-gene and J-gene trimming of TCR beta chains was associated with a missense DCLRE1C variant in a later genetic analysis, and the association was replicated in an independent cohort. In the study, around 150 TCR beta chains were listed as associated with cytomegalovirus. Specific HLA alleles were associated with more than 15,000 TCR beta sequences at a false discovery rate of 0.05 in a later analysis.

The sequence joins TRBV19 to TRBJ1-1; 10 central nucleotides agree with TRBD1. The clonotype comes from a man in his forties or fifties in good health and CMV-seronegative. The sequencing input was PBMCs. The CDR3 region reads CASNRQGATEAFF. DNA sequence: TGTGCCAGTAACAGACAGGGGGCGACTGAAGCTTTCTTT. Supplemented by the reference TRBV19 and TRBJ1-1 proteins around the CDR3, the complete variable domain is DGGITQSPKYLFRKEGQNVTLSCEQNLNHDAMYWYRQDPGQGLRLIYYSQIVNDFQKGDIAEGYSVSREKKESFPLTVTSAQKNPTAFYLCASNRQGATEAFFGQGTRLTVV.